This entry lists 26 T cell receptor beta chains sequenced from one sample in a study of blood T cell repertoires in COVID-19. Data came from immunoSEQ multiplex PCR; TCRdb stores just in-frame clones and leaves some out. The sample includes just over 150,000 clones, about four fifths of them seen just once. Sequenced input: peripheral blood. The source of these receptors is a man between 60 and 70 years old with acute or convalescent COVID-19.

This rearrangement joins TRBV30 to TRBJ1-5; D gene ambiguous. The CDR3 is 13 amino acids. With 5 bases removed from V and 4 bases from J, the gap between germline ends came to 12 bases. CDR1 is GTSNPN and CDR2 is SVGIG in the germline V gene (reference sequence). CDR3 protein: CAWAPPGNQPQHF. The CDR3 DNA sequence: TGTGCCTGGGCCCCTCCCGGGAATCAGCCCCAGCATTTT.

This chain joins TRBV5-6 and TRBJ2-7; maybe TRBD1 (5 bases). This CDR3 is built from 13 residues. V shed 6 bases and J shed 3 bases, with 13 bases lying between them. Per germline, CDR1 SGHDT and CDR2 YYEEEE. CDR3 coding DNA: TGTGCCAGCACCTGGGGCAAGGGCTACGAGCAGTACTTC. This encodes CASTWGKGYEQYF.

The V and J genes are TRBV5-1 and TRBJ2-2; 11 positions match TRBD1. The CDR3 has 15 amino acids. V lost 5 bases, J lost 6 bases, and 6 bases stayed unmatched. The germline V gene has CDR1 SGHRS and CDR2 YFSETQ. CDR3: CASSGRTGGPGELFF. In DNA form, the CDR3 reads TGCGCCAGCAGTGGTCGGACAGGGGGCCCCGGGGAGCTGTTTTTT.

CDR3 protein: CASTQRDYGYTF. The CDR3 nucleotides read TGTGCCAGTACTCAGCGGGACTATGGCTACACCTTC. This rearrangement joins TRBV19 to TRBJ1-2; no firm D call. Germline-derived CDR1 and CDR2 are LNHDA and SQIVND (reference sequence). The CDR3 has 12 residues. V lost 7 bases and J 3 bases, leaving 9 bases between the germline ends.

CDR3 amino acids: CSVGEPFPGTAFF. The CDR3 region has the DNA TGCAGCGTTGGGGAGCCCTTCCCGGGAACAGCTTTCTTT. The V gene is TRBV29-1, the J gene TRBJ1-1, with D unclear. CDR3 length: 13 amino acids. In germline, CDR1 is SQVTM, CDR2 ANQGSEA. Trimming stripped 4 bases from V and 10 bases from J, with 19 bases between.

This clone was recorded a few times. The chain links TRBV9 to TRBJ2-2; TRBD2 aligns across 14 bases. J gave up 6 bases and V 3 bases, and 1 base lay outside the gene matches. The CDR3 has 15 residues. Per germline, CDR1 SGDLS and CDR2 YYNGEE. The CDR3 DNA follows: TGTGCCAGCAGCGCGACTAGCGGGGGGGCCGGGGAGCTGTTTTTT. This translates into CASSATSGGAGELFF.

The genes are TRBV6-2 or TRBV6-3 and TRBJ2-1; D is possibly TRBD2 (5 bases). The length of the CDR3 is 17 residues. In germline, CDR1 is MNHEY, CDR2 SVGEGT. V dropped 0 bases and J dropped 8 bases, with 20 bases sitting between them. As DNA, the CDR3 is TGTGCCAGCAGTTACTCGAGGTTGGGTAGCGACGTGGATGAGCAGTTCTTC. It encodes CASSYSRLGSDVDEQFF.

The chain uses TRBV19 and TRBJ2-7, with 8 bases aligning to TRBD1. Germline V gives CDR1 LNHDA, CDR2 SQIVND (reference sequence). The CDR3 consists of 12 residues. Losses at the gene ends were 7 bases for V and 5 bases for J; bases not matched to a gene: 4. The CDR3 loop reads CASKGQGNEQYF. The CDR3 DNA is TGTGCCAGTAAAGGACAGGGTAACGAGCAGTACTTC.

The chain combines TRBV7-7 with TRBJ2-5, with D unclear. In germline, CDR1 is SSHAT, CDR2 FNYEAQ (reference sequence). With 5 bases removed from V and 0 bases from J, the gap between germline ends came to 7 bases. The CDR3 runs to 13 residues. In DNA form, the CDR3 reads TGTGCCAGCAGCCCGGAGTACCAAGAGACCCAGTACTTC. It yields the protein CASSPEYQETQYF.

The V call is TRBV2, the J call TRBJ1-6; D not certain. CDR3 size: 12 residues. V lost 1 base and J lost 12, with 7 bases in between. CDR1 is SNHLY and CDR2 is FYNNEI in the germline V gene. The CDR3 sequence is CASSEDTRPLHF. CDR3 sequence (DNA): TGTGCCAGCAGTGAAGACACCCGACCCCTCCACTTT. Combining the CDR3 with reference TRBV2 and TRBJ1-6 gives the whole variable domain EPEVTQTPSHQVTQMGQEVILRCVPISNHLYFYWYRQILGQKVEFLVSFYNNEISEKSEIFDDQFSVERPDGSNFTLKIRSTKLEDSAMYFCASSEDTRPLHFGNGTRLTVT.

This clone was detected only once. The rearrangement links TRBV18 to TRBJ2-7, with D hard to call. The ends were cut back, 5 bases at V and 4 bases at J, with 9 bases in the middle. Germline assignment: CDR1 KGHSH and CDR2 LQKENI. The CDR3 has 12 residues. Here the CDR3 reads CASSATGYEQYF. The CDR3, as DNA: TGTGCCAGCTCAGCCACGGGTTACGAGCAGTACTTC.

This chain joins TRBV7-2 and TRBJ1-5; TRBD1 matches at 10 bases. V was clipped by 2 bases and J by 5 bases; unmatched bases: 3. Germline V gene lookup returns CDR1 SGHTA and CDR2 FQGNSA. The length of the CDR3 is 15 residues. CDR3 nucleotides: TGTGCCAGCAGCTTATCCGGACAGGGGGATCAGCCCCAGCATTTT. This sequence encodes CASSLSGQGDQPQHF. Full variable domain (missing parts from reference TRBV7-2 and TRBJ1-5): GAGVSQSPSNKVTEKGKDVELRCDPISGHTALYWYRQSLGQGLEFLIYFQGNSAPDKSGLPSDRFSAERTGGSVSTLTIQRTQQEDSAVYLCASSLSGQGDQPQHFGDGTRLSIL.

This clone was observed once. The genes are TRBV7-6 and TRBJ2-3; tentatively, D is TRBD2 (5 bases). The CDR3 is 14 amino acids. V gave up 1 base and J gave up 0 bases, with 5 bases separating them. CDR1 and CDR2 from the germline V gene are SGHVS and FNYEAQ. In DNA form, the CDR3 reads TGTGCCAGCAGCTTAGGGAGGAGCACAGATACGCAGTATTTT. Translated: CASSLGRSTDTQYF.

V and J are TRBV27 and TRBJ2-7; 9 bases fit TRBD1. The CDR3 covers 13 residues. The V gene's germline CDR1 is MNHEY and CDR2 SMNVEV (reference sequence). J lost 4 bases, V lost 5 bases, and 3 bases had no gene match. The CDR3 DNA reads TGTGCCAGCAGTGGGGACAGGGCTTACGAGCAGTACTTC. Protein: CASSGDRAYEQYF.

This rearrangement joins TRBV18 to TRBJ2-1, with TRBD1 matching 7 bases. J gave up 2 bases and V 3 bases, and 16 bases lay outside the gene matches. Germline V gene lookup returns CDR1 KGHSH and CDR2 LQKENI. CDR3 length: 19 amino acids. The CDR3: CASSPHPLGQGVTYNEQFF. The CDR3 DNA sequence: TGTGCCAGCTCACCTCACCCCCTAGGGCAGGGGGTGACCTACAATGAGCAGTTCTTC.

The rearrangement joins TRBV7-6 to TRBJ1-1; 8 bases are a match to TRBD1. V lost 5 bases and J lost 1; bases outside the gene matches: 6. The CDR3 is made up of 15 amino acids. Germline loops: CDR1 SGHVS, CDR2 FNYEAQ. The CDR3 reads CASSATGTGNTEAFF. As DNA, the CDR3 is TGTGCCAGCAGCGCGACCGGGACAGGGAACACTGAAGCTTTCTTT.

The chain is built from TRBV28 and TRBJ2-5; 7 bases fit TRBD1. The CDR3 runs 13 residues. V lost 6 bases, J lost 4 bases, and 5 bases stayed unmatched. Per germline, CDR1 MDHEN and CDR2 SYDVKM. CDR3 sequence: CASRNGQVETQYF. The DNA of the CDR3 is TGTGCCAGCAGGAATGGACAGGTAGAGACCCAGTACTTC.

V is TRBV2 and J is TRBJ2-3; 12 positions match TRBD1. With V trimmed by 8 bases and J by 8 bases, 5 bases remained unmatched. Germline values: CDR1 SNHLY, CDR2 FYNNEI. This CDR3 has 13 amino acids. The CDR3 nucleotides are TGTGCCAGCGGGGGACAGGGGGCGGGTACGCAGTATTTT. It specifies CASGGQGAGTQYF.

V is TRBV6-2 or TRBV6-3 and J is TRBJ2-5; 13 bases are a match to TRBD2. This CDR3 comprises 15 residues. Looked up from germline, CDR1 is MNHEY and CDR2 is SVGEGT. V was clipped by 5 bases and J by 5 bases; unmatched bases: 5. This CDR3 reads CASSAKLAGGETQYF. The CDR3 DNA follows: TGTGCCAGCAGTGCCAAACTAGCGGGGGGGGAGACCCAGTACTTC.

The chain carries TRBV25-1 and TRBJ1-4, with a weak D call TRBD1 (5 bases). The CDR3 totals 16 residues. In germline, CDR1 is MGHDK, CDR2 SYGVNS. The germline V and J ends were trimmed by 8 bases and 4 bases, with 20 bases remaining between them. In DNA, the CDR3 is TGTGCCAGCCCCTGCGCGGGACCCCTTTTTAATGAAAAACTGTTTTTT. It encodes CASPCAGPLFNEKLFF.

The rearrangement uses TRBV18 and TRBJ1-2; D gene unclear. The CDR3 is 15 residues long. V was shortened by 4 bases and J by 5 bases, with 17 bases between the two germline ends. Germline CDR1 is KGHSH and CDR2 is LQKENI. The CDR3 nucleotides are TGTGCCAGCTCACAGAGCGAGGTCTCGGGTTATGGCTACACCTTC. It specifies CASSQSEVSGYGYTF. Full variable domain (rest looked up from reference TRBV18 and TRBJ1-2): NAGVMQNPRHLVRRRGQEARLRCSPMKGHSHVYWYRQLPEEGLKFMVYLQKENIIDESGMPKERFSAEFPKEGPSILRIQQVVRGDSAAYFCASSQSEVSGYGYTFGSGTRLTVV.

The table lists this clone with a count of one. The CDR3 DNA follows: TGTGCCACCAGTGTGGCCGGGACAGGGGGCAATGAGCAGTTCTTC. Amino acid sequence: CATSVAGTGGNEQFF. The gene calls are TRBV24-1 and TRBJ2-1; TRBD1 aligns across 11 bases. J was trimmed by 6 bases and V by 5 bases; bases with no gene match: 5. This CDR3 contains 15 residues. Germline loops: CDR1 KGHDR, CDR2 SFDVKD.

This clone was found a few times. The V call is TRBV11-2, the J call TRBJ1-4; a possible D gene is TRBD1 (5 bases). The CDR3 spans 14 residues. V dropped 6 bases and J dropped 4 bases, with 12 bases sitting between them. From germline, CDR1 is SGHAT and CDR2 FQNNGV. CDR3 residues: CASRLGQINEKLFF. CDR3 coding DNA: TGTGCCAGCAGACTGGGGCAGATTAATGAAAAACTGTTTTTT.

The J gene is TRBJ1-2, the V gene TRBV11-2, with 10 bases aligning to TRBD1. This CDR3 spans 17 amino acids. The trim removed 0 bases at V and 5 bases at J, leaving 9 bases unmatched. Germline V lookup: CDR1 SGHAT, CDR2 FQNNGV. CDR3 protein: CASSLDLLRTGGYGYTF. In nucleotides, the CDR3 is TGTGCCAGCAGCTTAGATCTGTTACGGACAGGGGGTTATGGCTACACCTTC.

The chain is built from TRBV18 and TRBJ1-5; 7 nucleotides align to TRBD1. The CDR3 spans 13 residues. V was pared by 3 bases and J by 4 bases, with 0 bases of the junction left unmatched. Looked up from germline, CDR1 is KGHSH and CDR2 is LQKENI. The CDR3 loop reads CASSPDRNQPQHF. In nucleotides, the CDR3 is TGTGCCAGCTCACCGGACAGGAATCAGCCCCAGCATTTT.

This clone appeared a few times. The J gene is TRBJ1-4, the V gene TRBV7-8; D remains unclear. V lost 6 bases and J 3 bases, leaving 14 bases between the germline ends. The V gene's germline CDR1 is SGHVS and CDR2 FQNEAQ. This CDR3 has 15 residues. The CDR3 sequence is CASSRKIEANEKLFF. The DNA of the CDR3 is TGTGCCAGCAGTAGAAAGATCGAGGCTAATGAAAAACTGTTTTTT.